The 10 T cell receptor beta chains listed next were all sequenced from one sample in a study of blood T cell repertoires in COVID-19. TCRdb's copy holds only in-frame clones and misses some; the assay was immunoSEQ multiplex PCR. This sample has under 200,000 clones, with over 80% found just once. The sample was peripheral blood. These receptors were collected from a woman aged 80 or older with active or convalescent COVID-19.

Here the CDR3 DNA reads TGTGCCAGCAGCTTAGCGGGGACAGCCTCCTACGAGCAGTACTTC. Its protein product is CASSLAGTASYEQYF. This rearrangement joins TRBV11-1 to TRBJ2-7, with 7 bases matching TRBD1. Germline V gene lookup returns CDR1 SGHAT and CDR2 FQDESV (reference sequence). The CDR3 length is 15 residues. V lost 0 bases to trimming and J lost 0 bases; unmatched junction nucleotides: 2.

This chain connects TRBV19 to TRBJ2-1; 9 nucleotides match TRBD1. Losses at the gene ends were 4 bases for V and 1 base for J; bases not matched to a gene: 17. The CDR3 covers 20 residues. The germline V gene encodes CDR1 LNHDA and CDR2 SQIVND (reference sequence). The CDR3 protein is CASSTRDRARPRPSYNEQFF. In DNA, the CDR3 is TGTGCCAGTAGTACCCGGGACAGGGCAAGACCGCGCCCTTCCTACAATGAGCAGTTCTTC.

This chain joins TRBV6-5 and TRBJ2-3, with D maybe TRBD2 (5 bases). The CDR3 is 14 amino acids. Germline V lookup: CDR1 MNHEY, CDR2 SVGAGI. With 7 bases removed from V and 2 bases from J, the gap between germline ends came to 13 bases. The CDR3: CASKEGRHTDTQYF. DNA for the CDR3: TGTGCCAGCAAAGAGGGCAGGCACACAGATACGCAGTATTTT.

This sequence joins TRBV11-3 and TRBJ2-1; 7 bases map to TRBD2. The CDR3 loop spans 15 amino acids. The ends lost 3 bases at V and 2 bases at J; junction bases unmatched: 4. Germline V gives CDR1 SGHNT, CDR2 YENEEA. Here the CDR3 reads CASSLGGGPYNEQFF. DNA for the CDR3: TGTGCCAGCAGCTTGGGCGGGGGACCCTACAATGAGCAGTTCTTC.

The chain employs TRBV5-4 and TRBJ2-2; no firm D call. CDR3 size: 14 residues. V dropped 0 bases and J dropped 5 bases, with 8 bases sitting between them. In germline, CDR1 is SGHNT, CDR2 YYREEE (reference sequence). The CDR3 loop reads CASSLAVRTGELFF. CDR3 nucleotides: TGTGCCAGCAGCTTGGCGGTCCGAACCGGGGAGCTGTTTTTT.

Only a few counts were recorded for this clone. Here the CDR3 reads CASSEVSGAYNEQFF. The CDR3 DNA is TGCGCCAGCAGTGAAGTCTCGGGGGCCTACAATGAGCAGTTCTTC. The rearrangement links TRBV10-1 to TRBJ2-1; the D gene is possibly TRBD2 (6 bases). The germline gives CDR1 WNHNN, CDR2 SYGVQD (reference sequence). The V gene lost 3 bases and the J gene lost 2 bases, with 11 bases spanning the gap. CDR3 size: 15 residues.

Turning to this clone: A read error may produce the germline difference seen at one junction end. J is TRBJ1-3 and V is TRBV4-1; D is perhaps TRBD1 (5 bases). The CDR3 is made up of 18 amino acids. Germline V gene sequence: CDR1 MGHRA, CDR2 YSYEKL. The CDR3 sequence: CVSSQGEGEPFSGNTIYF. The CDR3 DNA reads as TGCGTCAGCAGCCAAGGGGAGGGAGAGCCCTTCTCTGGAAACACCATATATTTT.

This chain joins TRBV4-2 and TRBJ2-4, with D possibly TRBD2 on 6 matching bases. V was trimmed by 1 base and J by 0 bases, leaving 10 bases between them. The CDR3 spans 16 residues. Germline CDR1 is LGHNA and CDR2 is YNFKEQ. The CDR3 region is CASSQVGGIAKNIQYF. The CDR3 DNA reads TGTGCCAGCAGCCAAGTGGGAGGAATAGCCAAAAACATTCAGTACTTC.

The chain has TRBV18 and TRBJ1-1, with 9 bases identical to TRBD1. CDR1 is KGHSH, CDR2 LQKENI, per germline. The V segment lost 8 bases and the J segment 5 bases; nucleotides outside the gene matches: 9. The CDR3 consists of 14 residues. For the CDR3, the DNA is TGTGCCAGCCTCCCGGGACAGGGCTATACTGAAGCTTTCTTT. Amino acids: CASLPGQGYTEAFF.

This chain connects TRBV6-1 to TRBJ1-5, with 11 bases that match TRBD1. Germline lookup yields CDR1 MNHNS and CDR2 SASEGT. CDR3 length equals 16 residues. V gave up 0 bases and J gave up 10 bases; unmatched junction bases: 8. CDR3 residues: CASSEAIGQGAEPQHF. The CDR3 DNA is TGTGCCAGCAGTGAAGCGATAGGACAGGGGGCTGAACCCCAGCATTTT.